The next 18 T cell receptor beta chains were all read from a single sample in a study of cytomegalovirus exposure and HLA in healthy donors. The PCR ran on 60 Vbeta and 13 Jbeta primers. Data came from immunoSEQ multiplex PCR; TCRdb stores just in-frame clones and leaves some out. The sample lists 85,000 to 110,000 clones, under 85% occurring once. Sequenced input: PBMCs. The receptors come from a man aged 50 to 60 in good health and CMV-seropositive.

The chain has TRBV28 and TRBJ2-7; TRBD1 matches at 7 bases. Unmatched junction bases numbered 10, after V lost 6 bases and J lost 2 bases. The CDR3 extends over 15 amino acids. CDR1 and CDR2 (germline): MDHEN, SYDVKM. CDR3 loop: CASRPQGTHPYEQYF. In DNA, the CDR3 is TGTGCCAGCAGACCACAGGGGACACATCCCTACGAGCAGTACTTC.

The rearrangement joins TRBV28 to TRBJ2-2; TRBD2 is a possible D gene (7 bases). Germline V CDR1 and CDR2: MDHEN, SYDVKM. The CDR3 is made up of 17 amino acids. V was clipped by 0 bases and J by 2 bases, with 13 bases between them. The CDR3 coding sequence is TGTGCCAGCAGTTTATGGGGGGCGGGAGAAAACACCGGGGAGCTGTTTTTT. This gives the protein CASSLWGAGENTGELFF.

The chain links TRBV30 to TRBJ1-2, with no clear D. The CDR3 extends over 15 amino acids. V was trimmed by 0 bases and J by 0 bases, leaving 11 bases between them. Germline V gene data show CDR1 as GTSNPN and CDR2 as SVGIG (reference sequence). As DNA, the CDR3 is TGTGCCTGGAGTGTATCTGCGGCGGCTAACTATGGCTACACCTTC. Translating it yields CAWSVSAAANYGYTF.

There are a few counts of this clone. The chain couples TRBV15 to TRBJ1-5; D may be TRBD1 (5 bases). In germline, CDR1 is LNHNV, CDR2 YYDKDF (reference sequence). The V end lost 0 bases, the J end lost 1 base, and 16 bases lay between the germline ends. The CDR3 loop spans 18 amino acids. CDR3 region: CATSRDQFQGGSNQPQHF. In nucleotides, the CDR3 is TGTGCCACCAGCAGAGATCAATTCCAGGGTGGCAGCAATCAGCCCCAGCATTTT.

This clone was recorded a few times. V is TRBV7-7 and J is TRBJ2-5, with a possible D match to TRBD2 (5 bases). Trimming took off 5 bases at V and 2 bases at J, with 9 bases between the two ends. This CDR3 has 13 residues. Germline loops: CDR1 SSHAT, CDR2 FNYEAQ (reference sequence). CDR3 loop: CASSGPGQETQYF. In DNA form, the CDR3 reads TGTGCCAGCAGCGGACCGGGGCAAGAGACCCAGTACTTC. The full variable domain, its missing parts supplied by reference TRBV7-7 and TRBJ2-5, is GAGVSQSPRYKVTKRGQDVTLRCDPISSHATLYWYQQALGQGPEFLTYFNYEAQPDKSGLPSDRFSAERPEGSISTLTIQRTEQRDSAMYRCASSGPGQETQYFGPGTRLLVL.

The chain joins TRBV30 to TRBJ1-1; the D gene is possibly TRBD1 (6 bases). The CDR3 extends over 12 amino acids. The V end was cut by 6 bases, the J end by 5 bases, with 13 bases between. CDR1 is GTSNPN, CDR2 SVGIG, per germline (reference sequence). The DNA of the CDR3 is TGTGCCTGCTCCAAAGGGGGAACTGAAGCTTTCTTT. Amino acid sequence: CACSKGGTEAFF.

In this sample, this clone turned up a few times. The V and J genes are TRBV11-2 and TRBJ2-7; D is unresolved. Trimming shortened V by 5 bases and J by 3 bases, and 14 bases separated the two germline ends. Germline V gives CDR1 SGHAT, CDR2 FQNNGV. This CDR3 region has 14 residues. The CDR3: CASSMSGKVYEQYF. The CDR3 coding sequence is TGTGCCAGCAGCATGAGTGGTAAAGTCTACGAGCAGTACTTC.

This sequence joins TRBV11-2 and TRBJ2-1; D is possibly TRBD2 (5 bases). V lost 2 bases and J 3 bases, leaving 17 bases between the germline ends. The germline gives CDR1 SGHAT, CDR2 FQNNGV. This CDR3 has 17 amino acids. CDR3 nucleotides: TGTGCCAGCAGCTTACATTCGAGCAGCGGATTCTACAATGAGCAGTTCTTC. Its translation is CASSLHSSSGFYNEQFF.

CDR3 region: CASSSSGQGGNEQFF. DNA for the CDR3: TGTGCCAGCAGCTCGTCGGGACAGGGGGGGAATGAGCAGTTCTTC. V gene TRBV7-3 combines with J gene TRBJ2-1; the match to TRBD1 covers 11 bases. Trimming took 4 bases from V and 7 from J; bases not matched to a gene: 6. Germline CDR1 SGHTA, CDR2 FQGTGA. This CDR3 is built from 15 residues.

The CDR3 bases are TGTGCCTGGAGTGTACAGGGAGAGCAGCCCCAGCATTTT. Translating gives CAWSVQGEQPQHF. The genes are TRBV30 and TRBJ1-5; weak D call: TRBD1 (6 bases). Trimming cost V 0 bases and J 7 bases, with 10 bases left between them. Germline-derived CDR1 and CDR2 are GTSNPN and SVGIG (reference sequence). The CDR3 length is 13 residues.

The chain is built from TRBV9 and TRBJ2-1; 7 nucleotides match TRBD2. The CDR3 is made up of 15 amino acids. CDR1 SGDLS and CDR2 YYNGEE come from the germline V gene. V lost 4 bases, J lost 0 bases, and 4 bases stayed unmatched. The DNA of the CDR3 is TGTGCCAGCAGCCCTAGCGGAAGCTCCTACAATGAGCAGTTCTTC. Protein: CASSPSGSSYNEQFF.

The rearrangement uses TRBV30 and TRBJ1-3, with no clear D. V lost 2 bases, J lost 4 bases, and 12 bases lay in between. Germline CDR1 GTSNPN, CDR2 SVGIG (reference sequence). The CDR3 has 14 amino acids. For the CDR3, the DNA is TGTGCCTGGAGTCTCCCGGGTTTCGGAAACACCATATATTTT. Translating it yields CAWSLPGFGNTIYF. The full variable domain, in which reference TRBV30 and TRBJ1-3 provide the parts outside the CDR3, is SQTIHQWPATLVQPVGSPLSLECTVEGTSNPNLYWYRQAAGRGLQLLFYSVGIGQISSEVPQNLSASRPQDRQFILSSKKLLLSDSGFYLCAWSLPGFGNTIYFGEGSWLTVV.

The chain has TRBV6-5 and TRBJ2-5; 8 nucleotides line up with TRBD1. This CDR3 contains 14 residues. V gave up 8 bases and J gave up 2 bases; unmatched junction bases: 7. From germline, CDR1 is MNHEY and CDR2 SVGAGI. The CDR3 nucleotides read TGTGCCAGCCGGACAGGGAAAGGTCAAGAGACCCAGTACTTC. The encoded protein is CASRTGKGQETQYF.

The V and J genes are TRBV29-1 and TRBJ1-4; 7 bases fit TRBD1. The trim removed 6 bases at V and 0 bases at J, leaving 1 base unmatched. The CDR3 covers 13 residues. The germline CDR1 and CDR2 sequences are SQVTM and ANQGSEA. CDR3 bases: TGCAGCGTGCAGGGGGCAACTAATGAAAAACTGTTTTTT. Protein sequence: CSVQGATNEKLFF.

The gene calls are TRBV7-3 and TRBJ2-1; D is uncertain. V was cut by 2 bases and J by 4 bases, with 6 bases left in between. This CDR3 has 13 amino acids. Germline CDR1 is SGHTA and CDR2 is FQGTGA. The CDR3 DNA is TGTGCCAGCAGCTTATCCAGTTACAATGAGCAGTTCTTC. This codes for CASSLSSYNEQFF.

The chain joins TRBV5-6 to TRBJ2-3; 7 bases are shared with TRBD1. CDR1 and CDR2 from the germline V gene are SGHDT and YYEEEE. Trimming cost V 4 bases and J 0 bases; bases outside gene matches: 5. There are 15 residues in the CDR3. The CDR3 region has the DNA TGTGCCAGCAGCCAAGACAGGGATAGCACAGATACGCAGTATTTT. Protein sequence: CASSQDRDSTDTQYF.

This clone has a handful of counts. This chain links TRBV27 with TRBJ2-5; 13 bases are a match to TRBD2. V dropped 8 bases and J dropped 5; count of bases not matched to a gene: 14. This CDR3 contains 17 residues. Germline CDR1 reads MNHEY; CDR2 reads SMNVEV (reference sequence). The chain's CDR3 is CASSLGAGLAGLETQYF. The DNA of the CDR3 is TGTGCCAGCTCCCTCGGGGCGGGACTAGCGGGGTTGGAGACCCAGTACTTC.

The chain employs TRBV6-1 and TRBJ2-5, with D possibly being TRBD2 (5 bases). CDR1 and CDR2 (germline): MNHNS, SASEGT. This CDR3 is built from 16 residues. V lost 1 base and J 5 bases, leaving 17 bases between the germline ends. CDR3 sequence (DNA): TGTGCCAGCAGTGAAGGAGCGACTATCGGGCAGGAGACCCAGTACTTC. Translation gives CASSEGATIGQETQYF.